This TCR beta chain was identified during a study of CD8+ T cells in alopecia areata. Findings and caveats of the study: Amid tofacitinib therapy, many expanded lesional clones stayed present in scalp and blood.

Treatment indicated: oral pan-JAK inhibitor, 5-10 mg twice daily. Following RNA extraction, reverse transcription yielded cDNA that acted as the sequencing template. Repertoires were generated with immunoSEQ multiplex PCR, while TCRdb's copy carries only in-frame clones and drops some. The data contain approximately 160,000 clones, 60% to 75% of them singletons. This CDR3 has 14 amino acids. Trimming cost V 4 bases and J 2 bases, with 14 bases left between them. Germline assignment: CDR1 SQVTM and CDR2 ANQGSEA. Details on this clone: Its antigen is not known.

The V and J genes are TRBV29-1 and TRBJ1-1; TRBD1 is a possible D gene (5 bases). This specimen consisted of CD4+ T cells sorted from blood, obtained at week 24, from a patient treated with tofacitinib. This receptor was taken from a human donor with alopecia areata. The CDR3 loop is CSVVGPGANTEAFF. CDR3 nucleotides: TGCAGCGTTGTTGGACCCGGGGCAAACACTGAAGCTTTCTTT.